This T cell receptor beta chain was sequenced during a study of human T cells and chemical hapten exposure. Background on the study: Patients additionally received therapeutic doses of diphenylcyclopropenone on the scalp once a week, and this continued throughout the approximately 26-week study.

Time point in this sample: pre-sensitization, week 0. Regarding treatment: therapeutic diphenylcyclopropenone sensitization with weekly scalp DPC. V lost 5 bases to trimming and J lost 1 base, with 12 bases between them. The CDR3 spans 15 residues. In germline, CDR1 is SEHNR, CDR2 FQNEAQ (reference sequence). The library tagged each cDNA molecule with unique molecular identifiers. TCRdb processed the RACE reads anew with MiXCR; each CDR3 protein has one entry. The profile shows 250,000 or so distinct CDR3 sequences, approximately 8.6% of them singletons. Study-wide results and limits: Donors had alopecia, so their immune response may differ from healthy people's.

For this clonotype: Its antigen is unidentified.

This material consisted of whole blood, taken in connection with sensitization to the hapten diphenylcyclopropenone (DPC). The chain links TRBV7-9 to TRBJ1-5; D perhaps matches TRBD1 (6 bases). This clonotype was obtained from a woman in her thirties or forties with alopecia areata. Some clones in this sample may be carry-over from other donors' samples. The CDR3 loop is CASSPKGGSNQPQHF. The CDR3 bases are TGTGCCAGCAGCCCGAAAGGGGGGAGCAATCAGCCCCAGCATTTT.